The sequence of this TCR beta chain was determined in a study of cytomegalovirus exposure and HLA in healthy donors. Across the whole study: In an earlier analysis, approximately 120 million unique TCR beta sequences were found from 150 million to 200 million T cells. About 83 million unique TCRs from HLA-typed donors made up an early data release.

Among the donors, all were healthy bone marrow donors. Comment on this clone: The antigen is unknown.

General study findings and limits: Per a later analysis, roughly 17,000 TCR beta sequences showed association with HLA alleles at 0.05 false discovery rate.

Vbeta (60) and Jbeta (13) primers were used in the PCR. The method was immunoSEQ multiplex PCR; TCRdb's version includes in-frame clones alone and lacks a portion of them. The data contain 110,000 to 150,000 clones, 60% to 85% of them singletons. The V and J ends lost 6 bases and 5 bases, in that order; junction bases with no gene match: 7. The CDR3 length is 14 residues. The V gene's germline CDR1 is SGHTA and CDR2 FQGTGA. This TCR was recovered from a man between 18 and 35 years old in good health and CMV-seronegative. The chain combines TRBV7-3 with TRBJ2-3, with TRBD1 matching over 8 bases. Sequencing was performed on PBMCs. CDR3 nucleotide sequence: TGTGCCAGCAGTGTCCAGGGGGCCGGAGATACGCAGTATTTT. Its translation: CASSVQGAGDTQYF.